The 5 T cell receptor beta chains below come from one sample, sequenced in a study of OX40 agonist ivuxolimab in advanced cancers. Clones were read by immunoSEQ multiplex PCR, and TCRdb kept only the in-frame ones, dropping some. The profile covers 80,000 or so clones, with 70% to 90% appearing a single time and nearly 8% taken by the ten largest. Specimen: CD4+ or CD8+ T cells sorted from blood, collected in a trial of the OX40 agonist ivuxolimab. Receptors were obtained from an adult with an advanced solid tumor such as melanoma, head and neck, liver or kidney cancer.

This chain connects TRBV7-2 to TRBJ1-1; D gene unclear. The V gene lost 4 bases and the J gene lost 1 base, with 10 bases spanning the gap. CDR3 size: 14 residues. Germline CDR1 and CDR2: SGHTA and FQGNSA. CDR3 sequence reads: CASSSQSKNTEAFF. CDR3 bases: TGTGCCAGCAGCTCACAGAGTAAGAACACTGAAGCTTTCTTT.

This clone was seen a handful of times. V usage is TRBV4-2 and J usage is TRBJ2-7, with D maybe TRBD2 (6 bases). The CDR3 covers 15 residues. Germline V lookup: CDR1 LGHNA, CDR2 YNFKEQ. The germline V and J ends were trimmed by 0 bases and 2 bases, with 11 bases remaining between them. The CDR3 protein is CASSQEWRGPYEQYF. As DNA, the CDR3 is TGTGCCAGCAGCCAAGAGTGGAGGGGCCCCTACGAGCAGTACTTC.

This chain links TRBV28 with TRBJ2-7; the D gene is possibly TRBD2 (5 bases). With 6 bases removed from V and 2 bases from J, the gap between germline ends came to 14 bases. The CDR3 runs to 14 residues. Germline CDR1 reads MDHEN; CDR2 reads SYDVKM. The CDR3 DNA reads as TGTGCCAGCAGCAACGGGGTTTTCCCCTACGAGCAGTACTTC. Protein product: CASSNGVFPYEQYF. Filled out from reference TRBV28 and TRBJ2-7, the complete variable domain reads DVKVTQSSRYLVKRTGEKVFLECVQDMDHENMFWYRQDPGLGLRLIYFSYDVKMKEKGDIPEGYSVSREKKERFSLILESASTNQTSMYLCASSNGVFPYEQYFGPGTRLTVT.

On this clone itself: This same CDR3 is encoded by further DNA sequences in the sample. The chain employs TRBV6-4 and TRBJ2-2; D unclear. The length of the CDR3 is 12 residues. V lost 2 bases and J 5 bases, leaving 3 bases between the germline ends. Germline CDR1 reads MRHNA; CDR2 reads SNTAGT. The CDR3 loop is CASSDGTGELFF. The CDR3 DNA reads as TGTGCCAGCAGTGACGGGACCGGGGAGCTGTTTTTT.

V gene TRBV5-4 combines with J gene TRBJ1-1, with a weak D call TRBD1 (6 bases). Trimming left V 0 bases short and J 5 bases short, with 17 bases between. The CDR3 spans 16 residues. Germline loops: CDR1 SGHNT, CDR2 YYREEE (reference sequence). This CDR3 is CASSLEAGVRGTEAFF. Written as DNA, the CDR3 is TGTGCCAGCAGCTTGGAGGCCGGGGTTAGGGGGACTGAAGCTTTCTTT.